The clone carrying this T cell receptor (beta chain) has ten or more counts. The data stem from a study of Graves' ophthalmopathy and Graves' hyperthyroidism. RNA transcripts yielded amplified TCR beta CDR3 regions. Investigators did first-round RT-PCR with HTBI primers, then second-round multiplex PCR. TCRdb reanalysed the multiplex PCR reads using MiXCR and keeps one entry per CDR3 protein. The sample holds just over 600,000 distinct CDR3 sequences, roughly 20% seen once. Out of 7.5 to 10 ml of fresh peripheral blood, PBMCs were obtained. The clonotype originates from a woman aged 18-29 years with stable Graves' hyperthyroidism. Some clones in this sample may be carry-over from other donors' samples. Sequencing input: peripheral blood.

The CDR3 bases are TGCAGCGTTGCGACTGGCTCCTACGAGCAGTACTTC. Its translation: CSVATGSYEQYF. This sequence joins TRBV29-1 and TRBJ2-7, with unresolved D. Germline V lookup: CDR1 SQVTM, CDR2 ANQGSEA. The CDR3 has 12 amino acids. Trimming pared 4 bases from V and 0 bases from J, leaving 7 bases between.